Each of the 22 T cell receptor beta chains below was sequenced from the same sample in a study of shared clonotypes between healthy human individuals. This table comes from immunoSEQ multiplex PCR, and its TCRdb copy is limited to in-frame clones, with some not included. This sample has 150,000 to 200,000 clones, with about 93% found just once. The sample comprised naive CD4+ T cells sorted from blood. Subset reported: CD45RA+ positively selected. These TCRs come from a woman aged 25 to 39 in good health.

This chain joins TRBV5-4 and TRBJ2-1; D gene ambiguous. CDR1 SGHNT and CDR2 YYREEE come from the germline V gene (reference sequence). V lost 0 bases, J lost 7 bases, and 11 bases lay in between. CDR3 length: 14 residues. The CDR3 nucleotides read TGTGCCAGCAGCTTGGTGAAGGGAAGAAATGAGCAGTTCTTC. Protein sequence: CASSLVKGRNEQFF. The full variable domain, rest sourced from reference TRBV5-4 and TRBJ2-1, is ETGVTQSPTHLIKTRGQQVTLRCSSQSGHNTVSWYQQALGQGPQFIFQYYREEENGRGNFPPRFSGLQFPNYSSELNVNALELDDSALYLCASSLVKGRNEQFFGPGTRLTVL.

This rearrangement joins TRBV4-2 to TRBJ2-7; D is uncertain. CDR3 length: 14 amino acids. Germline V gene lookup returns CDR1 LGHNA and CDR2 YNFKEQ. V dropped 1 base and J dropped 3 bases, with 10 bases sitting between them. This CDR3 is CASSQVSESYEQYF. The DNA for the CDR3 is TGTGCCAGCAGCCAAGTAAGCGAGAGCTACGAGCAGTACTTC.

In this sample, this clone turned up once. Here the CDR3 reads CASSYALNTEAFF. The CDR3 nucleotides are TGTGCCAGCAGTTATGCCTTGAACACTGAAGCTTTCTTT. The chain carries TRBV27 and TRBJ1-1; D is unclear. Germline V gene sequence: CDR1 MNHEY, CDR2 SMNVEV (reference sequence). The CDR3 consists of 13 residues. The V and J ends lost 4 bases and 0 bases respectively, with 6 bases between them.

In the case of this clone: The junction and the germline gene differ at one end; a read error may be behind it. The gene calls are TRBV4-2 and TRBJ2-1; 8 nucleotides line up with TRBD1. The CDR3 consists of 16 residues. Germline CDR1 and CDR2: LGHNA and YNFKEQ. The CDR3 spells CASRQEAGGAHNEQFF. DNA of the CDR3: TGTGCCAGCAGGCAAGAAGCAGGGGGCGCACACAATGAGCAGTTCTTC.

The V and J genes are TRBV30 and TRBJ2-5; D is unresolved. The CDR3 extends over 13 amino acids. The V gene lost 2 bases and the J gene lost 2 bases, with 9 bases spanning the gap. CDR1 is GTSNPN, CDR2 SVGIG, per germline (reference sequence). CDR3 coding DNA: TGTGCCTGGAGTCGGCAGCCTCAAGAGACCCAGTACTTC. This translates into CAWSRQPQETQYF.

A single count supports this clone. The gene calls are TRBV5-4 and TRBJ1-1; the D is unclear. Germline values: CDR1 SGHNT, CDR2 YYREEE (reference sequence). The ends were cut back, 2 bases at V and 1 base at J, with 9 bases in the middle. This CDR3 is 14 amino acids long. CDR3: CASSFLTQNTEAFF. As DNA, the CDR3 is TGTGCCAGCAGCTTTTTGACACAGAACACTGAAGCTTTCTTT. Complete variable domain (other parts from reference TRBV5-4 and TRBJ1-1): ETGVTQSPTHLIKTRGQQVTLRCSSQSGHNTVSWYQQALGQGPQFIFQYYREEENGRGNFPPRFSGLQFPNYSSELNVNALELDDSALYLCASSFLTQNTEAFFGQGTRLTVV.

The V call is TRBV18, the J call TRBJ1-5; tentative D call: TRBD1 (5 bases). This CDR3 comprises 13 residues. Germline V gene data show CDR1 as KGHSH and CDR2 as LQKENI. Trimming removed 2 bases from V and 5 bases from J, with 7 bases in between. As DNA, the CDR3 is TGTGCCAGCTCACCAGGGGCGTATCAGCCCCAGCATTTT. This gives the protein CASSPGAYQPQHF.

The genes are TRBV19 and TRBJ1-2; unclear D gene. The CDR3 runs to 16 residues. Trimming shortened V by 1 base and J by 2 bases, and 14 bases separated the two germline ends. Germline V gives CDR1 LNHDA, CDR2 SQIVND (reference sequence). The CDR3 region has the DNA TGTGCCAGTAGTATAGGGTTGCAGGTGACCAACTATGGCTACACCTTC. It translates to CASSIGLQVTNYGYTF.

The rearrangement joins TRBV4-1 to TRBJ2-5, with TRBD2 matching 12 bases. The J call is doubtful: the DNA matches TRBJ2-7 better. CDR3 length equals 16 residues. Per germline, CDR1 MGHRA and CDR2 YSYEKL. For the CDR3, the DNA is TGCGCCAGCAGCCAAGATGTGACTAGCGGGAGTTACGAGCAGTACTTC. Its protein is CASSQDVTSGSYEQYF.

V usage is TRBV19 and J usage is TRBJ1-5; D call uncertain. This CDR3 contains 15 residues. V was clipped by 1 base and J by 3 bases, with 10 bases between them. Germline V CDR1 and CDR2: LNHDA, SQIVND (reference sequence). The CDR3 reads CASSIGEIFNQPQHF. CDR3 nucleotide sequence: TGTGCCAGTAGTATAGGGGAAATCTTCAATCAGCCCCAGCATTTT.

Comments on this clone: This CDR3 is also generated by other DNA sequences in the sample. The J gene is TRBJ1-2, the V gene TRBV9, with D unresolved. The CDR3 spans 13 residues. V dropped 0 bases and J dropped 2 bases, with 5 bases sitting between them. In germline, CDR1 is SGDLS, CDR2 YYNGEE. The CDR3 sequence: CASSVDLNYGYTF. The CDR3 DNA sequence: TGTGCCAGCAGCGTAGACTTGAACTATGGCTACACCTTC.

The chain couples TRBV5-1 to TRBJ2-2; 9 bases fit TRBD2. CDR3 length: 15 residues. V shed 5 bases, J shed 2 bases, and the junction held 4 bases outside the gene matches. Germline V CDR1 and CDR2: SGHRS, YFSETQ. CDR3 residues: CASRRLADNTGELFF. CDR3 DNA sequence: TGCGCCAGCAGACGACTAGCGGATAACACCGGGGAGCTGTTTTTT. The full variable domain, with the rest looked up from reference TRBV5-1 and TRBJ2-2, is KAGVTQTPRYLIKTRGQQVTLSCSPISGHRSVSWYQQTPGQGLQFLFEYFSETQRNKGNFPGRFSGRQFSNSRSEMNVSTLELGDSALYLCASRRLADNTGELFFGEGSRLTVL.

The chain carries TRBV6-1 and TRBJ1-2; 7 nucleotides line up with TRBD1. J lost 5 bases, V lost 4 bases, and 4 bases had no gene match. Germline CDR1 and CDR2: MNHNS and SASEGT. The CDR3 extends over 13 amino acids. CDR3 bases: TGTGCCAGCAGTGGGGACAGAGGTTATGGCTACACCTTC. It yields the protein CASSGDRGYGYTF.

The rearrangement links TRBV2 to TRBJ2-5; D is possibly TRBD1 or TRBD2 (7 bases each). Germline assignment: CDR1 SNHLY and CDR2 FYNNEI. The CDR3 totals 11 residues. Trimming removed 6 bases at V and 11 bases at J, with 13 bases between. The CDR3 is CASRAGGEQYF. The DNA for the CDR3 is TGTGCCAGCAGAGCAGGGGGGGAGCAGTACTTC.

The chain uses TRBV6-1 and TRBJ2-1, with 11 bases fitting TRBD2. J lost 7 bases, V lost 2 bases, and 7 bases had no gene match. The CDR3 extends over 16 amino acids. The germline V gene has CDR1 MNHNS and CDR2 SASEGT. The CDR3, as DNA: TGTGCCAGCAGTGAATTGCTGGGACTAGCGGCGAATGAGCAGTTCTTC. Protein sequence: CASSELLGLAANEQFF.

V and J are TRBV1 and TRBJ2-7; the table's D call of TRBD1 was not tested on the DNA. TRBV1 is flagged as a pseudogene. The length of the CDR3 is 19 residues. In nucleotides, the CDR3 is TGCACCAGCAGCCAACCGCAAGCCCCGACAGGGAGTAGGTCCTACGAGCAGTACTTC. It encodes CTSSQPQAPTGSRSYEQYF.

The chain's CDR3 is CASSGGGGLAYNEQFF. DNA for the CDR3: TGTGCCAGCAGTGGCGGAGGTGGACTAGCCTACAATGAGCAGTTCTTC. The genes are TRBV6-1 and TRBJ2-1; TRBD2 agrees at 7 bases. With V trimmed by 4 bases and J by 2 bases, 8 bases remained unmatched. Per the germline V gene, CDR1 is MNHNS and CDR2 is SASEGT. The CDR3 extends over 16 amino acids.

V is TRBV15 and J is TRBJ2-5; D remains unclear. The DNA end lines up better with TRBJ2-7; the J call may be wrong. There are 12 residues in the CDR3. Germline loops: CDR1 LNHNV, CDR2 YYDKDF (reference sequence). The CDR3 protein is CATSPYSYEQYF. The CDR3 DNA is TGTGCCACCAGCCCTTACTCGTACGAGCAGTACTTC.

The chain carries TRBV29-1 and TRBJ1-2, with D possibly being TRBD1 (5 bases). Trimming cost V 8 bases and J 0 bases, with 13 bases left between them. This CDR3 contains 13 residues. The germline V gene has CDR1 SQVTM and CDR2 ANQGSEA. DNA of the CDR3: TGCAGCTCCCGGGACGGTGCTAACTATGGCTACACCTTC. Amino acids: CSSRDGANYGYTF.

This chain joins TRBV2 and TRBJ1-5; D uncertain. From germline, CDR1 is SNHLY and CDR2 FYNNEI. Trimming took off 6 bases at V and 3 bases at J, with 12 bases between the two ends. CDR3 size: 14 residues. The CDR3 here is CASSPIRTNQPQHF. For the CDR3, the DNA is TGTGCCAGCAGCCCGATTCGGACCAATCAGCCCCAGCATTTT.

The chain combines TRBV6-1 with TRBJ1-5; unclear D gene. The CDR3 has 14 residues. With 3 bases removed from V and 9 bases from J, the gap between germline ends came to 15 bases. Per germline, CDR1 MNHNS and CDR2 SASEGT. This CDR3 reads CASSDQAYIGPQHF. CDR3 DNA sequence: TGTGCCAGCAGTGACCAGGCCTATATTGGGCCCCAGCATTTT.

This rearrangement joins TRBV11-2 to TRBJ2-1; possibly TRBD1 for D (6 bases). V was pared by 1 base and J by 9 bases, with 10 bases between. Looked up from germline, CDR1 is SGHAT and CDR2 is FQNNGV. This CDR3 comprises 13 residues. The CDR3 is CASSLAGTFEQFF. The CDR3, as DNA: TGTGCCAGCAGCTTAGCCGGGACATTTGAGCAGTTCTTC. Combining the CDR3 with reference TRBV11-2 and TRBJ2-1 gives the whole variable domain EAGVAQSPRYKIIEKRQSVAFWCNPISGHATLYWYQQILGQGPKLLIQFQNNGVVDDSQLPKDRFSAERLKGVDSTLKIQPAKLEDSAVYLCASSLAGTFEQFFGPGTRLTVL.